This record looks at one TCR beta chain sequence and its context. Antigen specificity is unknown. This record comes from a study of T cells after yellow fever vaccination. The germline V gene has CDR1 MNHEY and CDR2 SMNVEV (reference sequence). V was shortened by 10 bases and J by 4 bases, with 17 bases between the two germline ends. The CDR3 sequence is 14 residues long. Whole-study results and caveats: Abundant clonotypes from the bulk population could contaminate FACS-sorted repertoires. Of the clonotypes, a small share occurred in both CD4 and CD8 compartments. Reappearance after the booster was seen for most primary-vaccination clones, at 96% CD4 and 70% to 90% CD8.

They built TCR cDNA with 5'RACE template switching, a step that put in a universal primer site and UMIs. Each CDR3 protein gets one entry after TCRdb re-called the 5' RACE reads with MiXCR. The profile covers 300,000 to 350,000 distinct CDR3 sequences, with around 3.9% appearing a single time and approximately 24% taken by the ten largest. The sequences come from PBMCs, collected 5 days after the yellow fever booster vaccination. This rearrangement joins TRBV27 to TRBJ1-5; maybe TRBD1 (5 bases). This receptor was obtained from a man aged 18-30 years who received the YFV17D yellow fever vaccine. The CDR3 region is CAKTDIPANQPQHF. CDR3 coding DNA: TGTGCCAAGACGGACATCCCGGCGAATCAGCCCCAGCATTTT.